This TCR beta chain was observed in a study of blood T cell repertoires in COVID-19. About the research overall: From the United States, Italy and Spain came samples of acute and convalescent COVID-19.

Enrolled through a virtual design, the participants were between roughly 18 and 90 years of age and came from 24 US areas. Two negative PCRs, clearance, or symptom resolution had been documented for recovered Cohort 3 donors. V gave up 4 bases and J gave up 5 bases, with 14 bases separating them. Germline V gene data show CDR1 as MNHEY and CDR2 as SVGAGI. The CDR3 runs to 14 residues. Some clones are missing from TCRdb's copy, which holds only in-frame ones; the method was immunoSEQ multiplex PCR. The table records roughly 230,000 clones, over 75% of them present only once. This TCR was recovered from a woman aged 55-69 years who had recovered from COVID-19. The J gene is TRBJ1-1, the V gene TRBV6-5; D gene unclear. Sequencing used PBMCs or T cells enriched from blood (not recorded which). CDR3 nucleotide sequence: TGTGCCAGCAGTTTTTGGGAGGGTCGGACTGAAGCTTTCTTT. It is translated as CASSFWEGRTEAFF.